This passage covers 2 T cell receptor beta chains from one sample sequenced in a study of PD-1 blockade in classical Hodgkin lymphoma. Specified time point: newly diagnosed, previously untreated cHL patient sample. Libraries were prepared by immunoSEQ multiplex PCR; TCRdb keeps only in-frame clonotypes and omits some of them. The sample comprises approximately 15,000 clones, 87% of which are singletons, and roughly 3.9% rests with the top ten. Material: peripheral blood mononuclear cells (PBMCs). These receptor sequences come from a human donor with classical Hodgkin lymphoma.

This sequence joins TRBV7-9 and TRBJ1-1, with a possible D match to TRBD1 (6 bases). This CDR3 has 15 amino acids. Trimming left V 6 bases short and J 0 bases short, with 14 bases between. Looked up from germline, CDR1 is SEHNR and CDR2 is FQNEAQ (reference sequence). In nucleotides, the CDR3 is TGTGCCAGCAGACTACGGGACAACATGAACACTGAAGCTTTCTTT. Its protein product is CASRLRDNMNTEAFF.

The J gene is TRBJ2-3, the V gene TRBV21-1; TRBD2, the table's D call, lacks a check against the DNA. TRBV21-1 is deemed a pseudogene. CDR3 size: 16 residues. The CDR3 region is CASSKAKGGRTDTQYF. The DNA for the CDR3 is TGTGCCAGCAGCAAAGCCAAGGGAGGGAGAACAGATACGCAGTATTTT.